The source of this TCR beta chain is a study of Graves' ophthalmopathy and Graves' hyperthyroidism. General observations from the study: Built on 13 signatures, a model told ophthalmopathy apart from stable hyperthyroidism with approximately 91% sensitivity and 70% to 82% specificity.

The TCR beta CDR3 regions underwent amplification from RNA transcripts. In the first round, RT-PCR was carried out with HTBI primers, and a multiplex PCR formed the second round. TCRdb itself ran the multiplex PCR reads through MiXCR, one entry per CDR3 protein. The table shows some 210,000 distinct CDR3 sequences, with 25% to 30% occurring only once. Ophthalmopathy donors' eye disease showed moderate-to-severe activity, CAS of at least 3, NOSPECS of at least 4 and duration under 3 months. Each diagnosis was determined on the basis of clinical symptoms, serum thyroxine, TRAb, thyroid ultrasound and orbital computed tomography. This clonotype showed up many times. Its target is unknown. The V segment lost 3 bases and the J segment 0 bases; nucleotides outside the gene matches: 16. The CDR3 extends over 19 amino acids. Looked up from germline, CDR1 is MDHEN and CDR2 is SYDVKM.

The chain combines TRBV28 with TRBJ2-7, with 8 bases lining up with TRBD2. Sequenced: peripheral blood. This sequence originates from a man in his fifties with Graves' ophthalmopathy. The CDR3, as DNA: TGTGCCAGCAGTTTGTCGCGGGGGGTACCGGGACTGATCTCCTACGAGCAGTACTTC. It encodes CASSLSRGVPGLISYEQYF.